This T cell receptor beta chain was identified during a study of blood T cell repertoires in COVID-19. The overall study: PBMCs, B-cell-depleted T cells, or T cells were the source of the cDNA or gDNA that made up the material.

Many counts were recorded for this clone. The assay was immunoSEQ multiplex PCR, and TCRdb's table has in-frame clones only and misses some. This sample yields about 210,000 clones, of which 85% to 90% are seen a single time; about 6.2% belongs to the top ten. After removal of 4 bases from V and 5 bases from J, the junction contained 8 bases not matched to a gene. Germline V gene data show CDR1 as LGHNA and CDR2 as YNFKEQ. This CDR3 region has 17 residues. Sequenced input: peripheral blood. This rearrangement joins TRBV4-2 to TRBJ2-5, with 15 bases lining up with TRBD2. The TCR comes from a man between 60 and 70 years old who had recovered from COVID-19. The CDR3 region is CASSLSRTSGGAETQYF. DNA of the CDR3: TGTGCCAGCAGCCTGTCCCGGACTAGCGGGGGGGCGGAGACCCAGTACTTC.